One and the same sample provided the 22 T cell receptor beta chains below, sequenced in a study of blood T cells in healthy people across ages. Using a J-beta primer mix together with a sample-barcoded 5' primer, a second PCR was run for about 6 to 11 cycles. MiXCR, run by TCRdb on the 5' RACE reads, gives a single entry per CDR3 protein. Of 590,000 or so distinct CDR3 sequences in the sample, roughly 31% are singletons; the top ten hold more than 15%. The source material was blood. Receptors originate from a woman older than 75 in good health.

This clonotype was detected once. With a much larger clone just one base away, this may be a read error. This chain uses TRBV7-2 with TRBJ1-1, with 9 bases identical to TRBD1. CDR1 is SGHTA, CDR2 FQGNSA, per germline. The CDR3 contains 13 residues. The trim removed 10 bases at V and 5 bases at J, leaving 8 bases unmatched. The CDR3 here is CANNPTGGTEAFF. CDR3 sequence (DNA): TGTGCCAACAACCCGACAGGGGGGACTGAAGCTTTCTTT.

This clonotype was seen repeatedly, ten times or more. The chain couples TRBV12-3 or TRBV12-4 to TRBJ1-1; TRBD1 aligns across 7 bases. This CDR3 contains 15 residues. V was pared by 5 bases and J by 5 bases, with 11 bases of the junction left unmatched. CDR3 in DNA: TGTGCCAGCAGTCCGTTCCAGGGGGTAGGGACTGAAGCTTTCTTT. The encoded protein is CASSPFQGVGTEAFF.

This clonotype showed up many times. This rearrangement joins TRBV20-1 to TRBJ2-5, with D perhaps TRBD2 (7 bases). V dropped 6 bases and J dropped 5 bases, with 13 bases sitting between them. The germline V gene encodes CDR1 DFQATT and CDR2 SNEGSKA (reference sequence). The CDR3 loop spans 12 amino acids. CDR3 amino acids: CSARAGAETQYF. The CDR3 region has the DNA TGCAGTGCCCGCGCGGGGGCGGAGACCCAGTACTTC.

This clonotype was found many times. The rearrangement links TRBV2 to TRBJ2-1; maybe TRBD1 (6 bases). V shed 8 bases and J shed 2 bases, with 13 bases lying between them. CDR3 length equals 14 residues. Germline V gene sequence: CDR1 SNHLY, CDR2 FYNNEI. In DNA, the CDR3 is TGTGCCAGCCTCCTGGGACAAGCCTACAATGAGCAGTTCTTC. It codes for CASLLGQAYNEQFF.

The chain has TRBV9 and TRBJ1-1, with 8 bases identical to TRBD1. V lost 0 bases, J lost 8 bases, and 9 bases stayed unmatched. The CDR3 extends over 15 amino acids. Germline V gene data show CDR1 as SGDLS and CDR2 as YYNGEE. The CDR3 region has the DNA TGTGCCAGCAGCGTAGCTACAGGGGGAAGGGGAGAAGCTTTCTTT. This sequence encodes CASSVATGGRGEAFF.

CDR3 bases: TGCAGCGTTGAAGGGAACTTGCCCGACTATGGCTACACCTTC. Translated: CSVEGNLPDYGYTF. V is TRBV29-1 and J is TRBJ1-2; D is uncertain. Germline V gene data show CDR1 as SQVTM and CDR2 as ANQGSEA. With 1 base removed from V and 3 bases from J, the gap between germline ends came to 12 bases. The CDR3 has 14 amino acids.

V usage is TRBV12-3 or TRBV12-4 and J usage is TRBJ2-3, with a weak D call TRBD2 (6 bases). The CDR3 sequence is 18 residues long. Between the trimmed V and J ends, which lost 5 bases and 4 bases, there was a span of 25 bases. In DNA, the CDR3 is TGTGCCAGCAGTCCTTGGCCCCTAGCGACGGGGAGCGCAGATACGCAGTATTTT. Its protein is CASSPWPLATGSADTQYF.

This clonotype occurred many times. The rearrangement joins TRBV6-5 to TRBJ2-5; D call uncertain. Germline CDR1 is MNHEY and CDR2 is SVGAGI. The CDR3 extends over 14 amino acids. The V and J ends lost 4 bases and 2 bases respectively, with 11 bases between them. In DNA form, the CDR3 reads TGTGCCAGCAGTTTCCGACACGGACAAGAGACCCAGTACTTC. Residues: CASSFRHGQETQYF.

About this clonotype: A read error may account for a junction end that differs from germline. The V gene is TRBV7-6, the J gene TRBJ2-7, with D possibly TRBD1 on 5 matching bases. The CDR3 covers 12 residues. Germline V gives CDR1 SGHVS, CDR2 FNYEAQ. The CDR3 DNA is TGTGCCGGCAGCGACAGATGCTACGAGCAGTACTTC. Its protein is CAGSDRCYEQYF. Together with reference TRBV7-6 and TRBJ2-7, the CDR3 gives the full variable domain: GAGVSQSPRYKVTKRGQDVALRCDPISGHVSLYWYRQALGQGPEFLTYFNYEAQQDKSGLPNDRFSAERPEGSISTLTIQRTEQRDSAMYRCAGSDRCYEQYFGPGTRLTVT.

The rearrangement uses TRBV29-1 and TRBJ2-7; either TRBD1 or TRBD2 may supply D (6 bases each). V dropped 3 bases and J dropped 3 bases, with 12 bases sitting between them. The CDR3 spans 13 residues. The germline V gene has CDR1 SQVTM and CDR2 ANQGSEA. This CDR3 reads CSVEAGHDYEQYF. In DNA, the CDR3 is TGCAGCGTTGAGGCGGGACACGACTACGAGCAGTACTTC.

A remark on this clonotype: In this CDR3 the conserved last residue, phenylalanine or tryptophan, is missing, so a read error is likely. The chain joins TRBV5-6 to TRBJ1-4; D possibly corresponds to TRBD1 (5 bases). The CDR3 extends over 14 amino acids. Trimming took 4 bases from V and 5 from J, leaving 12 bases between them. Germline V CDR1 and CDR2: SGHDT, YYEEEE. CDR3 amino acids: CASSPSGRNEKLFC. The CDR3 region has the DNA TGTGCCAGCAGCCCCTCGGGGCGAAATGAAAAACTGTTTTGT.

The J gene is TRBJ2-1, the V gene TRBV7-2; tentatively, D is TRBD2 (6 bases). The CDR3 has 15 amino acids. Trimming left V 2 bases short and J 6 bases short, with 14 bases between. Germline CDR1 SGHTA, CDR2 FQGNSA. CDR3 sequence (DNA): TGTGCCAGCAGCTTATTGGGGAACGGGGGCAATGAGCAGTTCTTC. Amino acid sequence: CASSLLGNGGNEQFF.

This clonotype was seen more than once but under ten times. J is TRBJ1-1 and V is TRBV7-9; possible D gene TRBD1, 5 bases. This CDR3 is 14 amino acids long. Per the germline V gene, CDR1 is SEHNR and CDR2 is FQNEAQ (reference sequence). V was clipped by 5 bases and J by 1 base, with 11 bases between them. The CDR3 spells CASSHDSSNTEAFF. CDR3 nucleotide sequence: TGTGCCAGCAGCCACGACAGCTCGAACACTGAAGCTTTCTTT.

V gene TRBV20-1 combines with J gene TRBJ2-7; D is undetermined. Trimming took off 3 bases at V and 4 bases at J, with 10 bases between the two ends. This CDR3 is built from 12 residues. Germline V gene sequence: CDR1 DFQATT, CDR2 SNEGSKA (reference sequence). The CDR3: CSASRWDYEQYF. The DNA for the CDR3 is TGCAGTGCTAGCAGATGGGATTACGAGCAGTACTTC.

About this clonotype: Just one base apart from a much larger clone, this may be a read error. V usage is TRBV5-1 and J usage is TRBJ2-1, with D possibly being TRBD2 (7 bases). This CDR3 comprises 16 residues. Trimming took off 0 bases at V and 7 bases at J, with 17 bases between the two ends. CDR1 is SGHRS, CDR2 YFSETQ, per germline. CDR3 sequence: CASSLAGRGGGNEQFF. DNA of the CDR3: TGCGCCAGCAGCTTGGCGGGGAGGGGGGGCGGGAATGAGCAGTTCTTC.

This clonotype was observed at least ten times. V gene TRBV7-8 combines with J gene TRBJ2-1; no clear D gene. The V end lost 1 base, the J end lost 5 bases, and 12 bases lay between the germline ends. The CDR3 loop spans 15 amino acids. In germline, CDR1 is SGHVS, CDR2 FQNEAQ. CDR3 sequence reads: CASSLEGRSHNEQFF. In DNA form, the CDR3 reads TGTGCCAGCAGCTTAGAAGGCAGATCTCACAATGAGCAGTTCTTC.

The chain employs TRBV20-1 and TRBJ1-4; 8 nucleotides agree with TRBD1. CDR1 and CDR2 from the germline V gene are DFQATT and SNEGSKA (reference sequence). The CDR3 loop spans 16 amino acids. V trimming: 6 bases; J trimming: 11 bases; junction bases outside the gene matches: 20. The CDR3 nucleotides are TGCAGTGCCCCGGAGCCAGTCGGACAGGGAAAAGGGAAACTGTTTTTT. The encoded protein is CSAPEPVGQGKGKLFF.

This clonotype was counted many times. The CDR3 spells CASSDPAGGRNQETQYF. The CDR3 nucleotides read TGTGCCAGCAGTGACCCAGCGGGGGGCAGAAACCAAGAGACCCAGTACTTC. V gene TRBV2 combines with J gene TRBJ2-5, with 9 bases identical to TRBD2. V gave up 3 bases and J gave up 0 bases; unmatched junction bases: 8. CDR1 and CDR2 from the germline V gene are SNHLY and FYNNEI. The CDR3 sequence is 17 residues long.

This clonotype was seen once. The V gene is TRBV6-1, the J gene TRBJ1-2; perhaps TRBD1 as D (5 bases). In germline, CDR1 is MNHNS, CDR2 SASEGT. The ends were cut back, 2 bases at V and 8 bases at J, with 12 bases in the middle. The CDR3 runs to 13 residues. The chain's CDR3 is CASSEWGLVGYTF. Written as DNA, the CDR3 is TGTGCCAGCAGTGAATGGGGCCTCGTCGGCTACACCTTC.

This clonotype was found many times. The CDR3 sequence is CALILAKNIQYF. The DNA of the CDR3 is TGCGCTCTGATTTTAGCCAAAAACATTCAGTACTTC. This rearrangement joins TRBV20-1 to TRBJ2-4; D gene uncertain. Germline values: CDR1 DFQATT, CDR2 SNEGSKA (reference sequence). This CDR3 has 12 residues.

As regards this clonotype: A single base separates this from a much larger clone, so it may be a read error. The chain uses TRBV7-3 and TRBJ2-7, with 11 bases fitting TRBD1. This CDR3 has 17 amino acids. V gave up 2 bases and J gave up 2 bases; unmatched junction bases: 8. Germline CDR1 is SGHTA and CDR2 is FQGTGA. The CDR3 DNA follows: TGTGCCAGCAGCTTAGGGGGACAGGGGGGGAGCGCCTACGAGCAGTACTTC. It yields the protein CASSLGGQGGSAYEQYF.

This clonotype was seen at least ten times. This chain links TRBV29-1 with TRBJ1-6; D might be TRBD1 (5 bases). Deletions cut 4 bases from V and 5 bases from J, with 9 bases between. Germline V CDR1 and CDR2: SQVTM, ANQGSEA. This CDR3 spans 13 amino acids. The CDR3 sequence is CSVAQGNNSPLHF. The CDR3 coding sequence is TGCAGCGTTGCGCAGGGCAATAATTCACCCCTCCACTTT.